This T cell receptor (beta chain) was captured in a study of blood T cell repertoires in COVID-19. Study details: Donors in the United States, Italy and Spain gave samples during acute or convalescent COVID-19. Sample material is recorded as cDNA or gDNA derived from T cells, B-cell-depleted T cells, or PBMCs.

Source study methods: Estimation of nucleated cell counts relied on the amplification of reference gene primers. Libraries were prepared by immunoSEQ multiplex PCR; TCRdb keeps only in-frame clonotypes and omits some of them. V and J calls plus clone size are reproduced from that table; the DNA served to infer D and trimming. The sample includes about 90,000 clones, 72% of them seen just once. This sequence originates from a woman at least 80 years old with acute or convalescent COVID-19. What was sequenced was peripheral blood.

This CDR3 is CASSVQGQNTEAFF. The CDR3 nucleotides read TGTGCCAGCAGCGTACAAGGACAGAACACTGAAGCTTTCTTT. The chain employs TRBV9 and TRBJ1-1, with D perhaps TRBD1 (5 bases). The germline V and J ends were trimmed by 1 base and 1 base, with 8 bases remaining between them. CDR1 and CDR2 from the germline V gene are SGDLS and YYNGEE. The CDR3 totals 14 residues.